The present TCR beta chain was sequenced within a study of cytomegalovirus exposure and HLA in healthy donors. Study-wide findings and caveats: TCR beta chains numbering some 160 were designated cytomegalovirus-associated. A later analysis by the authors found several of the most significant clusters apparently linked to common viral pathogens.

CDR1 is SGHRS, CDR2 YFSETQ, per germline. The CDR3 consists of 13 residues. V gave up 0 bases and J gave up 5 bases, with 7 bases separating them. About this clone: Antigen: not known.

Both 60 Vbeta primers and 13 Jbeta primers went into the PCR. TCRdb's copy holds only in-frame clones and misses some; the assay was immunoSEQ multiplex PCR. The sample includes about 80,000 clones, roughly 65% of them seen just once. Everyone who donated was a healthy bone marrow donor. The sample consisted of PBMCs. V usage is TRBV5-1 and J usage is TRBJ2-3; D gene uncertain. This sequence originates from a male donor in good health and CMV-seropositive. As DNA, the CDR3 is TGCGCCAGCAGCTTGGACCGGGTAGATACGCAGTATTTT. Its protein is CASSLDRVDTQYF.